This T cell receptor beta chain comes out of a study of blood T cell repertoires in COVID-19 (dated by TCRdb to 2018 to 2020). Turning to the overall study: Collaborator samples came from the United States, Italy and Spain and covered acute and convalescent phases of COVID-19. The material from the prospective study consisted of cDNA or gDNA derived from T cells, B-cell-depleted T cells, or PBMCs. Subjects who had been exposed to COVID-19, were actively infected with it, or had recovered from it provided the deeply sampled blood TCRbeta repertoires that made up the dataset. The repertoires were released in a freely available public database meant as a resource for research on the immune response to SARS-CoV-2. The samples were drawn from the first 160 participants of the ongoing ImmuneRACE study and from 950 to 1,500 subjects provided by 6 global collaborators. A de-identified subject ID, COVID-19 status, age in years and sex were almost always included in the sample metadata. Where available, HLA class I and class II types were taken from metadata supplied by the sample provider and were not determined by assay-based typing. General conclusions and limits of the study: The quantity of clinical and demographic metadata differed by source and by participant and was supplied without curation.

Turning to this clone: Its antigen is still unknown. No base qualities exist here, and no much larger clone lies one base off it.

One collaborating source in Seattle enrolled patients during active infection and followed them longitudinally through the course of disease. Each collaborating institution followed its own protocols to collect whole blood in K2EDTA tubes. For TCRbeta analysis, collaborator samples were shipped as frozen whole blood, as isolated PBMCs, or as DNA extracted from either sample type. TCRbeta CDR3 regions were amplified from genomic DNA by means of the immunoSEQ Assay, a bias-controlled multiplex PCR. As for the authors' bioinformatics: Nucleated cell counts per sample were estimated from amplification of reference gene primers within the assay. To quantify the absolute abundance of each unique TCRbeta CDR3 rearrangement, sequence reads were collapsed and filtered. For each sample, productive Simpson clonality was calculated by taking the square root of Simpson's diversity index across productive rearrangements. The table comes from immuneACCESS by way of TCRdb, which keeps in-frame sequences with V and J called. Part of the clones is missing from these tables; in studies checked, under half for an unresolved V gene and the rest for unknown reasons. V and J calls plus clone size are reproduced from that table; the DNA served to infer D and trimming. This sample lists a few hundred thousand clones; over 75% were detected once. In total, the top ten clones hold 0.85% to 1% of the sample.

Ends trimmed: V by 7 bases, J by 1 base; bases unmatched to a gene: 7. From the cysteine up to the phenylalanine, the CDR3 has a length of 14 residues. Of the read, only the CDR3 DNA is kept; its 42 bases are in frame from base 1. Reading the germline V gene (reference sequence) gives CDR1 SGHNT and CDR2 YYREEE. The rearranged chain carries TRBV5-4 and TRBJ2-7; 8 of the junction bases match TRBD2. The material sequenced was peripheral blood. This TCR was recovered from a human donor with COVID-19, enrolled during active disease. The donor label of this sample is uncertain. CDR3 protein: CASGSAGVSYEQYF. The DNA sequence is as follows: TGTGCCAGCGGTTCAGCGGGAGTTTCCTACGAGCAGTACTTC.